A selection of T cell receptor beta chains follows, all from one sample in a study of blood T cell repertoires in COVID-19. The data were produced by immunoSEQ multiplex PCR, yet TCRdb's version contains in-frame clones alone and is incomplete. The table lists approximately 210,000 clones, 89% of them singletons. The sequencing sample was made of PBMCs or T cells enriched from blood (not recorded which). The receptors here all came from a woman under 30 who had recovered from COVID-19. Both conserved end residues are part of each CDR3. D genes are given only for firm matches. For some rows the clone size is stated as once, few or many, or as a class when expanded; others skip it.

>.|TRBV19|once|TRBJ2-1
TGTGCCAGTAGTACCCTTAGGGGGGGCCTTAATGAGCAGTTCTTC
CASSTLRGGLNEQFF
>.|TRBV5-4|.|TRBJ1-2
TGTGCCAGCAGCTTGGCCCTCGTTCCGGGCTATGGCTACACCTTC
CASSLALVPGYGYTF
>.|TRBV6-6|once|TRBJ2-7
TGTGCCAGCAGTTACTCGACACCCTGGGTGGACGAGCAGTACTTC
CASSYSTPWVDEQYF
>TRBD1|TRBV3-1/TRBV3-2|.|TRBJ2-7
TGTGCCAGCAGCCAAGCTTCGGGACAGGGGGAGTTGGGGCAGTACTTC
CASSQASGQGELGQYF
>.|TRBV4-1|once|TRBJ1-6
TGCGCCAGCAGAGACTCTGCCTCGGGGGGGAATTCACCCCTCCACTTT
CASRDSASGGNSPLHF
>.|TRBV30|.|TRBJ1-2
TGTGCCTGGAGTCCGGGCGGGCTAAACTATGGCTACACCTTC
CAWSPGGLNYGYTF
>.|TRBV6-1|.|TRBJ2-2
TGTGCCAGCAGTGAATCCCGCGGGACGGTCAACACCGGGGAGCTGTTTTTT
CASSESRGTVNTGELFF
>.|TRBV3-1/TRBV3-2|.|TRBJ1-2
TGTGCCAGCAGCCAATTGCCTTCTCAGGGGAACTATGGCTACACCTTC
CASSQLPSQGNYGYTF
>.|TRBV24-1|.|TRBJ2-7
TGTGCCACCAGCACCGGTTACGAGCAGTACTTC
CATSTGYEQYF
>.|TRBV5-1|.|TRBJ1-6
TGCGCCAGCAGGACGACAGTTTCGGAAAATTCACCCCTCCACTTT
CASRTTVSENSPLHF
>.|TRBV5-1|.|TRBJ2-6
TGCGCCAGCAGTCAGGGTTTAGCCAACGTCCTGACTTTC
CASSQGLANVLTF
>TRBD1|TRBV6-5|.|TRBJ2-7
TGTGCCAGCAGGAGACAGGGGGACTCCTACGAGCAGTACTTC
CASRRQGDSYEQYF
>.|TRBV7-9|.|TRBJ1-1
TGTGCCAGCAGCTTAGACAGGGAGGGCACTGAAGCTTTCTTT
CASSLDREGTEAFF
>.|TRBV19|.|TRBJ1-1
TGTGCCAGCTCACAATATTTCGGCGGTCCCACTGAAGCTTTCTTT
CASSQYFGGPTEAFF
>TRBD1|TRBV6-5|.|TRBJ1-1
TGTGCCAGCAGTTCCACAGGGGTCACTGAAGCTTTCTTT
CASSSTGVTEAFF
>.|TRBV6-1|.|TRBJ2-7
TGTGCCAGCAGTGAAGGCAGGGGGGCCTACGAGCAGTACTTC
CASSEGRGAYEQYF
>TRBD2|TRBV5-4|.|TRBJ2-7
TGTGCCAGCAGCTTTGGAGAAGGGAGGGTTAACTACGAGCAGTACTTC
CASSFGEGRVNYEQYF
>.|TRBV25-1|.|TRBJ1-2
TGTGCCAGCTCCTGGGAGGGGAATGGCTACACCTTC
CASSWEGNGYTF
>.|TRBV5-1|once|TRBJ1-4
TGCGCCAGCAGCCGTACAGGCGGGGAGACTAATGAAAAACTGTTTTTT
CASSRTGGETNEKLFF
>.|TRBV2|.|TRBJ1-6
TGTGCCAGCAGGGCCCGGACAGATTGGCGATCACCCCTCCACTTT
CASRARTDWRSPLHF
>.|TRBV3-1/TRBV3-2|.|TRBJ1-1
TGTGCCAGCAGCCAAGATCGCGGGCAAGGGCGCGGAGCTTTCTTT
CASSQDRGQGRGAFF
>.|TRBV5-6|many|TRBJ2-6
TGTGCCAGCAGCTCGACTCTACCTGGGGCCAACGTCCTGACTTTC
CASSSTLPGANVLTF
>.|TRBV30|.|TRBJ1-6
TGTGCCTGGAATGATTTGGGGGCGAGCTCCTATAATTCACCCCTCCACTTT
CAWNDLGASSYNSPLHF
>TRBD1|TRBV30|.|TRBJ2-7
TGTGCCTGGAGTCCTAACGCGTTCCGGGACAGGGGCAACGAGCAGTACTTC
CAWSPNAFRDRGNEQYF
>.|TRBV19|.|TRBJ1-1
TGTGCCAGTAGTATACAGGAGGTGAACACTGAAGCTTTCTTT
CASSIQEVNTEAFF
>.|TRBV5-4|.|TRBJ1-3
TGTGCCAGCAGCTTGGTAGGGGATGGAAACACCATATATTTT
CASSLVGDGNTIYF
>.|TRBV28|.|TRBJ1-1
TGTGCCAGCAGTTCACAAAGTTGGGAGTCCGGCACTGAAGCTTTCTTT
CASSSQSWESGTEAFF
>TRBD1|TRBV19|.|TRBJ1-4
TGTGCCAGTAGTCACAGGGGGCCTTACGAAAAACTGTTTTTT
CASSHRGPYEKLFF
>.|TRBV11-2|.|TRBJ1-2
TGTGCCAGCAGCTCCATCCGGGGTCCCAGCCGTGGCTACACCTTC
CASSSIRGPSRGYTF
>.|TRBV11-2|.|TRBJ2-7
TGTGCCAGCAGTTGTCCATCGCCGGCCTGCAGGGACATCTCCTACGAGCAGTACTTC
CASSCPSPACRDISYEQYF
>TRBD1|TRBV4-1|.|TRBJ1-6
TGCGCCAGCAGCCAAGGACAGGGTGGAGGAAATTCACCCCTCCACTTT
CASSQGQGGGNSPLHF
>TRBD1|TRBV28|once|TRBJ1-1
TGTGCCAGCAGCCTCGGGACAGGAGGGAACACTGAAGCTTTCTTT
CASSLGTGGNTEAFF
>TRBD2|TRBV7-3|.|TRBJ2-1
TGTGCCAGCAGCTTATCAGCCCCTAGCGGGGGGGTCGATGAGCAGTTCTTC
CASSLSAPSGGVDEQFF
>TRBD1|TRBV27|.|TRBJ1-1
TGTGCCAGCAGTTTATCTCAGGGGGCGAGCACTGAAGCTTTCTTT
CASSLSQGASTEAFF
>.|TRBV3-1/TRBV3-2|.|TRBJ1-2
TGTGCCAGCAGCTTCCGGACAGTGGGGGGGTATGGCTACACCTTC
CASSFRTVGGYGYTF
>TRBD2|TRBV30|.|TRBJ2-5
TGTGCCTGGAGTATCGAGGTGGGACTAGCGGTGGATAGTGGTTGGGAGACCCAGTACTTC
CAWSIEVGLAVDSGWETQYF
>TRBD2|TRBV9|.|TRBJ2-7
TGTGCCAGCAGCGTAGGAGCGGGGAGGTACGAGCAGTACTTC
CASSVGAGRYEQYF
>.|TRBV5-4|.|TRBJ2-3
TGTGCCAGCAGCCCACCGCTGCGCGGGGTTCCAGATACGCAGTATTTT
CASSPPLRGVPDTQYF
>TRBD1|TRBV4-1|.|TRBJ1-1
TGCGCCAGCAGCCGCGGACAGGGGGCGTTGGGCACTGAAGCTTTCTTT
CASSRGQGALGTEAFF
>.|TRBV6-1|.|TRBJ1-2
TGTGCCAGCAGTGAACTGAGGGATGATGATGGCTACACCTTC
CASSELRDDDGYTF
>.|TRBV6-2/TRBV6-3|.|TRBJ1-3
TGTGCCAGCAGCCGGACAGTCTCTGGAAACACCATATATTTT
CASSRTVSGNTIYF
>TRBD1|TRBV6-5|.|TRBJ1-1
TGTGCCAGCAGCGGACAGGGTATGAACACTGAAGCTTTCTTT
CASSGQGMNTEAFF
>.|TRBV30|.|TRBJ2-7
TGTGCCTGGAGTGTCACCTACGAGCAGTACTTC
CAWSVTYEQYF
>TRBD1|TRBV18|.|TRBJ1-5
TGTGCCAGCTCACGGGGACAGGGAGTAAATCAGCCCCAGCATTTT
CASSRGQGVNQPQHF
>TRBD1|TRBV18|.|TRBJ1-1
TGTGCCAGCTCACCGGGACAGGGGGCGCCGGAAGCTTTCTTT
CASSPGQGAPEAFF
>TRBD1|TRBV24-1|once|TRBJ1-4
TGTGCCACCAGTGTTGGGACAGGGCTTAATGAAAAACTGTTTTTT
CATSVGTGLNEKLFF
>.|TRBV12-3/TRBV12-4|.|TRBJ2-5
TGTGCCAGCAGGGGGGAGGTGGAGACCCAGTACTTC
CASRGEVETQYF
>.|TRBV30|many|TRBJ1-1
TGTGCCTGGAGTCGGGACACCATGAACACTGAAGCTTTCTTT
CAWSRDTMNTEAFF